This T cell receptor (beta chain) was identified during a study of lymphopenia after photon versus proton radiotherapy. As regards this clone: No antigen is known for it.

TCRdb's table, derived via immunoSEQ multiplex PCR, lists solely in-frame clones and lacks some. This table has 15,000 to 20,000 clones, 84% appearing once. Findings and caveats of the study: Proton therapy kept repertoires fairly stable, unlike photons, which gained effector/memory cells.

The material sequenced was peripheral blood, taken from a patient treated with proton-based radiotherapy. This TCR was sampled from a man aged 65 to 85 with pancreatic cancer.

The CDR3 DNA is TGTGCCAGCAGCTACACCGGGACAGGGAGAACCTACGAGCAGTACTTC. Translated, it gives CASSYTGTGRTYEQYF. The V call is TRBV7-2, the J call TRBJ2-7, with 9 bases aligning to TRBD1. CDR3 length: 16 residues. The ends lost 4 bases at V and 2 bases at J; junction bases unmatched: 9. Germline CDR1 is SGHTA and CDR2 is FQGNSA.